This record looks at one TCR beta chain sequence and its context. The antigen is undetermined. This entry belongs to a study of cytomegalovirus exposure and HLA in healthy donors. Study context: In an earlier analysis, approximately 120 million unique TCR beta sequences were found from some 170 million T cells. Overall study results and limits: Earlier analysis yielded a pattern in which most TCR beta V segments were productive about 87% or about 30% of the time. As was reported, the classifier diagnosed cytomegalovirus status with high specificity and sensitivity.

Germline V CDR1 and CDR2: SGHNT, YYREEE (reference sequence). This CDR3 is built from 18 residues. With 3 bases clipped from V and 2 bases from J, the junction kept 11 bases outside the gene matches. Use of 60 Vbeta and 13 Jbeta primers characterized the PCR. Repertoires were generated with immunoSEQ multiplex PCR, while TCRdb's copy carries only in-frame clones and drops some. The data contain about 78,000 clones, around 80% of them singletons. The specimen sequenced was PBMCs. The chain carries TRBV5-4 and TRBJ2-5, with 12 bases fitting TRBD2. The sequence came from a man aged 50-59 years in good health and CMV-seropositive. CDR3 in amino acids: CASSYRTSGIGGQETQYF. CDR3 coding DNA: TGTGCCAGCAGCTACCGGACTAGCGGGATTGGAGGTCAAGAGACCCAGTACTTC.